The sample holds many counts of the clone carrying this TCR beta chain. Its antigen is as yet unknown. TCRdb called the reads again in MiXCR, with one record for every CDR3 protein. The data contain about 98,000 distinct CDR3 sequences, 15% to 20% of them seen just once; the ten biggest clones take up 8%. This sample is drawn from a study of T cell repertoires in cytomegalovirus infection. Study details: Public TCR beta signatures were indicative of both CMV infection and a matching HLA type. Whole-study results and caveats: The response measured ex vivo was dominated by TCR beta clonotypes (HLA-C-restricted and CMV-specific).

The ends were cut back, 3 bases at V and 6 bases at J, with 14 bases in the middle. The germline V gene encodes CDR1 SNHLY and CDR2 FYNNEI. This CDR3 is 15 amino acids long. This sequence was found in a human donor in good health (CMV status not recorded). Some clones in this sample may be carry-over from other donors' samples. J is TRBJ2-2 and V is TRBV2, with D tentatively TRBD1 (5 bases). The sample was PBMCs. CDR3 in amino acids: CASSDGRVSPGELFF. In DNA form, the CDR3 reads TGTGCCAGCAGTGACGGCAGGGTCTCCCCCGGGGAGCTGTTTTTT.